The source of this T cell receptor (beta chain) is a study of cytotoxic CD8 clonotypes in ibrutinib-treated CLL. The CDR3 contains 18 residues. Target depth was 1 in 200,000 to 1 in 1 million T cells, about 10x per clonotype. Sequencing used immunoSEQ multiplex PCR; TCRdb keeps in-frame clones, though not all of them. This sample has tens of thousands of clones, with roughly two thirds found just once. The J gene is TRBJ1-1, the V gene TRBV1. TRBV1 is shown as a pseudogene. The sequencing here drew on PBMCs, taken after 12 months of ibrutinib treatment. This sequence was found in a human donor with chronic lymphocytic leukemia. CDR3 nucleotides: TGCACCAGCAGCCAATCCCGGGGGGACAGAAAAAAGAACACTGAAGCTTTCTTT. Translating gives CTSSQSRGDRKKNTEAFF.